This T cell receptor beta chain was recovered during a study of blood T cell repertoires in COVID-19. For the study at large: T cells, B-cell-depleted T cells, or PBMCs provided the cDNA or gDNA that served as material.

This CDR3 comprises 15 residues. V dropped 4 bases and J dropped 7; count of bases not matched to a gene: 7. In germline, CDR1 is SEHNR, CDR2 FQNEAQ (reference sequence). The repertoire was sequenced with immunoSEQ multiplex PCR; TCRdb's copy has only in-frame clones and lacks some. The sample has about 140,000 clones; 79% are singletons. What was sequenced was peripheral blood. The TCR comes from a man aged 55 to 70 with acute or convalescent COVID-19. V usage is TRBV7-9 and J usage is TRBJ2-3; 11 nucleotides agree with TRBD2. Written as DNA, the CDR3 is TGTGCCAGCAGCTCAGGGACTAGCGGCTCCTATACGCAGTATTTT. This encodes CASSSGTSGSYTQYF.